The TCR beta chain under discussion was sequenced for a study of blood T cell repertoires in COVID-19. Clones were read by immunoSEQ multiplex PCR, and TCRdb kept only the in-frame ones, dropping some. The sample contains 170,000 or so clones, over 60% of which appear only once. Per the germline V gene, CDR1 is SNHLY and CDR2 is FYNNEI. This CDR3 spans 19 amino acids. V lost 7 bases, J lost 0 bases, and 20 bases stayed unmatched. This clonotype was obtained from a woman aged 70-85 years with acute or convalescent COVID-19. The sequenced sample was peripheral blood. This chain connects TRBV2 to TRBJ1-1; 7 nucleotides align to TRBD1. CDR3 in amino acids: CASTFPIAGTEIVNTEAFF. In DNA, the CDR3 is TGTGCCAGCACCTTCCCCATAGCCGGGACAGAAATTGTGAACACTGAAGCTTTCTTT.